These 19 T cell receptor beta chains came from one sample sequenced in a study of blood T cell repertoires in COVID-19 (dated by TCRdb to the early 2020s). Library construction relied on the immunoSEQ multiplex PCR assay. The table comes from immuneACCESS by way of TCRdb, which keeps in-frame sequences with V and J called. Part of the clones is missing from these tables; in studies checked, under half for an unresolved V gene and the rest for unknown reasons. For this sample there are 59,000 or so clones; over 80% appear just once. The ten biggest clones cover roughly 5.7% of the sample. The sequencing input was peripheral blood. All receptors come from a human donor in a cohort sampled during active COVID-19.

The chain couples TRBV19 to TRBJ1-1, with 7 nucleotides matching TRBD1. Germline V gene data show CDR1 as LNHDA and CDR2 as SQIVND (reference sequence). With V trimmed by 11 bases and J by 1 base, 13 bases remained unmatched. The length of the CDR3 is 15 residues. The CDR3 coding sequence is TGTGCCTCCATCTCAGAAGGGGGCCGGAACACTGAAGCTTTCTTT. It yields the protein CASISEGGRNTEAFF.

The chain has TRBV3-1 (or the pseudogene TRBV3-2) and TRBJ1-1; D ambiguous. There are 13 residues in the CDR3. Deletions cut 4 bases from V and 1 base from J, with 7 bases between. Germline V gives CDR1 LGHDT, CDR2 YNNKEL (reference sequence). The CDR3 DNA reads as TGTGCCAGCAGCCTTCAGTCGAACACTGAAGCTTTCTTT. Residues: CASSLQSNTEAFF.

The genes are TRBV6-2 or TRBV6-3 and TRBJ1-5; D is perhaps TRBD1 (5 bases). Germline CDR1 reads MNHEY; CDR2 reads SVGEGT. CDR3 size: 12 residues. Between the trimmed V and J ends, which lost 5 bases and 10 bases, there was a span of 12 bases. The DNA for the CDR3 is TGTGCCAGCAGTCGTCGGGGGGAACCCCAGCATTTT. It codes for CASSRRGEPQHF.

The V and J genes are TRBV11-2 and TRBJ2-3; the match to TRBD1 covers 8 bases. V lost 5 bases, J lost 0 bases, and 1 base stayed unmatched. The germline V gene has CDR1 SGHAT and CDR2 FQNNGV. This CDR3 spans 14 amino acids. CDR3 loop: CASSRTGSTDTQYF. For the CDR3, the DNA is TGTGCCAGCAGCCGGACAGGGAGCACAGATACGCAGTATTTT.

This clone was observed a handful of times. This chain uses TRBV5-1 with TRBJ1-1; D is undetermined. V was clipped by 0 bases and J by 1 base, with 10 bases between them. The CDR3 totals 15 residues. Per the germline V gene, CDR1 is SGHRS and CDR2 is YFSETQ. The CDR3 is CASSLEPGTNTEAFF. DNA for the CDR3: TGCGCCAGCAGCTTGGAACCAGGAACGAACACTGAAGCTTTCTTT.

This clone was seen a single time. CDR3 loop: CSASDSGAGNTEAFF. The CDR3 bases are TGCAGTGCTAGTGACTCAGGGGCTGGGAACACTGAAGCTTTCTTT. The V gene is TRBV20-1, the J gene TRBJ1-1; D might be TRBD1 (6 bases). Germline V gene lookup returns CDR1 DFQATT and CDR2 SNEGSKA (reference sequence). The germline V and J ends were trimmed by 3 bases and 1 base, with 15 bases remaining between them. The CDR3 runs 15 residues.

The chain uses TRBV5-6 and TRBJ2-7, with TRBD2 matching 8 bases. V gave up 2 bases and J gave up 0 bases; unmatched junction bases: 7. The length of the CDR3 is 16 residues. Germline V gene data show CDR1 as SGHDT and CDR2 as YYEEEE. The CDR3 sequence is CASSFGLAVASYEQYF. CDR3 DNA sequence: TGTGCCAGCAGCTTCGGACTAGCAGTAGCCTCCTACGAGCAGTACTTC.

The chain recombines TRBV10-3 with TRBJ2-1; D not certain. The germline V and J ends were trimmed by 10 bases and 9 bases, with 19 bases remaining between them. The germline V gene has CDR1 ENHRY and CDR2 SYGVKD. The CDR3 runs to 13 residues. The CDR3 DNA follows: TGTGCCACGAGTCCCCCCTCCCTTGGTGAGCAGTTCTTC. It is translated as CATSPPSLGEQFF.

This clone was detected only a few times. The chain has TRBV10-1 and TRBJ1-1; 7 nucleotides align to TRBD1. Germline lookup yields CDR1 WNHNN and CDR2 SYGVQD (reference sequence). The CDR3 is 14 amino acids. The ends lost 2 bases at V and 4 bases at J; junction bases unmatched: 4. CDR3 sequence (DNA): TGCGCCAGCAGTGAGAACAGGGGAACCACTGAAGCTTTCTTT. It codes for CASSENRGTTEAFF.

This clone was detected only a few times. The rearrangement links TRBV6-5 to TRBJ1-3; possibly TRBD1 for D (5 bases). CDR3 length: 15 residues. Germline V lookup: CDR1 MNHEY, CDR2 SVGAGI. V was pared by 1 base and J by 0 bases, with 7 bases between. The CDR3 loop reads CASSYWGSSGNTIYF. CDR3 coding DNA: TGTGCCAGCAGTTACTGGGGCTCCTCTGGAAACACCATATATTTT.

The V gene is TRBV21-1, the J gene TRBJ2-2; TRBD2 is taken as the D call from the table, unchecked against the DNA. TRBV21-1 is classified as a pseudogene. This CDR3 region has 14 residues. CDR3 protein: CASSKYLNTGELFF. CDR3 DNA: TGTGCCAGCAGCAAATATCTCAACACCGGGGAGCTGTTTTTT.

The rearrangement joins TRBV7-2 to TRBJ1-3, with D possibly being TRBD1 (6 bases). Germline V lookup: CDR1 SGHTA, CDR2 FQGNSA. V lost 0 bases, J lost 0 bases, and 9 bases lay in between. The CDR3 runs 16 residues. CDR3 in amino acids: CASSLATGLSGNTIYF. CDR3 bases: TGTGCCAGCAGCTTAGCGACAGGACTCTCTGGAAACACCATATATTTT.

The V and J genes are TRBV5-1 and TRBJ1-1; no reliable D call. The CDR3 is 13 amino acids. The germline V gene has CDR1 SGHRS and CDR2 YFSETQ. V was shortened by 0 bases and J by 6 bases, with 9 bases between the two germline ends. CDR3 nucleotides: TGCGCCAGCAGCTTGGAACGGGTTGCTGAAGCTTTCTTT. As protein: CASSLERVAEAFF. The full variable domain, completed using reference TRBV5-1 and TRBJ1-1, is KAGVTQTPRYLIKTRGQQVTLSCSPISGHRSVSWYQQTPGQGLQFLFEYFSETQRNKGNFPGRFSGRQFSNSRSEMNVSTLELGDSALYLCASSLERVAEAFFGQGTRLTVV.

This chain connects TRBV18 to TRBJ1-4; no clear D gene. V lost 3 bases and J lost 8, with 10 bases in between. Germline values: CDR1 KGHSH, CDR2 LQKENI. This CDR3 comprises 13 residues. CDR3 coding DNA: TGTGCCAGCTCACCCAACTTCGGGGAAAAACTGTTTTTT. Translated, it gives CASSPNFGEKLFF.

The CDR3, as DNA: TGTGCCAGCGCTCGAGTAAATGAAAAACTGTTTTTT. It encodes CASARVNEKLFF. The V and J genes are TRBV7-9 and TRBJ1-4; D unclear. Germline CDR1 is SEHNR and CDR2 is FQNEAQ (reference sequence). The CDR3 sequence is 12 residues long. V gave up 8 bases and J gave up 5 bases, with 9 bases separating them.

This sequence joins TRBV24-1 and TRBJ1-4; TRBD1 might be the D (5 bases). CDR1 is KGHDR and CDR2 is SFDVKD in the germline V gene. V lost 5 bases and J 8 bases, leaving 17 bases between the germline ends. CDR3 length equals 15 residues. CDR3 protein: CATSARTRRGEKLFF. CDR3 nucleotides: TGTGCCACCAGTGCCCGGACACGGCGGGGAGAAAAACTGTTTTTT.

V usage is TRBV19 and J usage is TRBJ2-5; possible D gene TRBD2, 6 bases. The CDR3 covers 15 residues. The V gene lost 6 bases and the J gene lost 1 base, with 15 bases spanning the gap. Germline V gene data show CDR1 as LNHDA and CDR2 as SQIVND (reference sequence). The DNA of the CDR3 is TGTGCCAGTAGGAGTGCGGGGACCTCCCAAGAGACCCAGTACTTC. Encoded protein: CASRSAGTSQETQYF. Combining the CDR3 with reference TRBV19 and TRBJ2-5 gives the whole variable domain DGGITQSPKYLFRKEGQNVTLSCEQNLNHDAMYWYRQDPGQGLRLIYYSQIVNDFQKGDIAEGYSVSREKKESFPLTVTSAQKNPTAFYLCASRSAGTSQETQYFGPGTRLLVL.

The chain carries TRBV19 and TRBJ1-2, with D unclear. The V end lost 7 bases, the J end lost 1 base, and 7 bases lay between the germline ends. Germline V gene sequence: CDR1 LNHDA, CDR2 SQIVND (reference sequence). This CDR3 spans 12 amino acids. In nucleotides, the CDR3 is TGTGCCAGTAATGGCGGTAACTATGGCTACACCTTC. It specifies CASNGGNYGYTF. The whole variable domain, filled in from reference TRBV19 and TRBJ1-2, reads DGGITQSPKYLFRKEGQNVTLSCEQNLNHDAMYWYRQDPGQGLRLIYYSQIVNDFQKGDIAEGYSVSREKKESFPLTVTSAQKNPTAFYLCASNGGNYGYTFGSGTRLTVV.

CDR3 bases: TGTGCCAGCAGCCTCCCGACAGGGGACTATGGCTACACCTTC. It codes for CASSLPTGDYGYTF. V and J are TRBV7-2 and TRBJ1-2; 8 positions agree with TRBD1. V lost 5 bases to trimming and J lost 3 bases; unmatched junction nucleotides: 5. The CDR3 is 14 amino acids. The germline gives CDR1 SGHTA, CDR2 FQGNSA.